A selection of T cell receptor beta chains follows, all from one sample in a study of T cells in tumors after PD-1 blockade. Repertoires were generated with immunoSEQ multiplex PCR, while TCRdb's copy carries only in-frame clones and drops some. The sample lists 45,000 to 60,000 clones, over 70% occurring once. Sequenced material: PBMCs, taken before anti-PD-1 treatment. These receptors were taken from a human donor with basal cell carcinoma. Both conserved end residues are part of each CDR3. The D gene is left open where the match is weak. The size entry is marked missing in some rows and otherwise reads once, few, many or a size class.

J gene | clone size | V gene | CDR3 length | D gene | CDR3 protein | CDR3 DNA
TRBJ1-1 | NA | TRBV9 | 13 | NA | CASSVELNTEAFF | TGTGCCAGCAGCGTAGAACTGAACACTGAAGCTTTCTTT
TRBJ1-1 | once | TRBV20-1 | 14 | NA | CSASTPRQASKAFF | TGCAGTGCTAGTACCCCGCGACAGGCCAGTAAAGCTTTCTTT
TRBJ2-3 | NA | TRBV18 | 14 | TRBD1 | CASSPPQGADTQYF | TGTGCCAGCTCACCACCCCAGGGGGCGGATACGCAGTATTTT
TRBJ2-1 | few | TRBV3-1/TRBV3-2 | 11 | NA | CASSQSTEQFF | TGTGCCAGCAGCCAAAGCACTGAGCAGTTCTTC
TRBJ2-7 | NA | TRBV16 | 14 | NA | CASSDSLHSYEQYF | TGTGCCAGCAGCGATAGCTTACACTCCTACGAGCAGTACTTC
TRBJ2-5 | NA | TRBV7-6 | 12 | TRBD2 | CAGGDLPETQYF | TGTGCCGGGGGGGACCTACCCGAGACCCAGTACTTC
TRBJ1-1 | NA | TRBV27 | 14 | TRBD1 | CASSNGQVNTEAFF | TGTGCCAGCAGCAACGGACAGGTGAACACTGAAGCTTTCTTT
TRBJ1-5 | NA | TRBV19 | 14 | NA | CASSIDSSNQPQHF | TGTGCCAGTAGTATCGACAGTAGCAATCAGCCCCAGCATTTT
TRBJ1-1 | NA | TRBV7-2 | 13 | NA | CASSSDGNTEAFF | TGTGCCAGCAGCTCGGACGGTAACACTGAAGCTTTCTTT
TRBJ2-7 | few | TRBV30 | 12 | NA | CAWSPGLYEQYF | TGTGCCTGGAGTCCTGGCCTCTACGAGCAGTACTTC
TRBJ2-3 | once | TRBV7-2 | 15 | NA | CASSLGGGAPDTQYF | TGTGCCAGCAGCTTAGGGGGCGGGGCCCCAGATACGCAGTATTTT
TRBJ1-1 | NA | TRBV2 | 13 | NA | CASSIQANTEAFF | TGTGCCAGCAGCATACAGGCGAACACTGAAGCTTTCTTT
TRBJ1-5 | few | TRBV6-2/TRBV6-3 | 15 | NA | CASSSTAGVSQPQHF | TGTGCCAGCAGCTCCACGGCAGGGGTGAGCCAGCCCCAGCATTTT
TRBJ1-5 | NA | TRBV4-2 | 17 | NA | CASSRVGTGDSNQPQHF | TGTGCCAGCAGCCGCGTAGGGACGGGGGATAGCAATCAGCCCCAGCATTTT
TRBJ2-5 | NA | TRBV10-1 | 15 | NA | CASSDPRFGQETQYF | TGCGCCAGCAGTGACCCTCGATTCGGCCAAGAGACCCAGTACTTC
TRBJ2-3 | NA | TRBV19 | 15 | NA | CASSKGYSSTDTQYF | TGTGCCAGTAGTAAGGGTTATTCTAGCACAGATACGCAGTATTTT
TRBJ1-1 | once | TRBV6-1 | 17 | TRBD1 | CASSDWDRGFVSTEAFF | TGTGCCAGCAGTGATTGGGACAGGGGGTTCGTAAGCACTGAAGCTTTCTTT
TRBJ2-2 | few | TRBV5-1 | 15 | TRBD2 | CASSRAGENTGELFF | TGCGCCAGCAGTCGGGCGGGAGAGAACACCGGGGAGCTGTTTTTT
TRBJ2-2 | NA | TRBV9 | 14 | NA | CASSSLQGAGELFF | TGTGCCAGCAGCTCCCTCCAGGGAGCCGGGGAGCTGTTTTTT
TRBJ2-3 | NA | TRBV7-9 | 14 | NA | CASSRVSLSDTQYF | TGTGCCAGCAGCCGCGTCTCGCTCTCAGATACGCAGTATTTT
TRBJ2-1 | NA | TRBV6-5 | 14 | NA | CASTQPGSRNEQFF | TGTGCCAGCACCCAACCAGGGTCTAGGAATGAGCAGTTCTTC
TRBJ2-1 | NA | TRBV11-3 | 15 | NA | CASSLVPTGTTGQFF | TGTGCCAGCAGCTTAGTCCCTACCGGGACCACGGGGCAGTTCTTC
TRBJ1-5 | NA | TRBV19 | 16 | NA | CASSLSLKAGNQPQHF | TGTGCCAGTAGCCTTAGCCTAAAGGCCGGAAATCAGCCCCAGCATTTT
TRBJ1-2 | NA | TRBV7-9 | 14 | NA | CASSLGGSDYGYTF | TGTGCCAGCAGCTTAGGAGGTAGTGATTATGGCTACACCTTC
TRBJ2-6 | NA | TRBV30 | 16 | TRBD1 | CAWKDRAGFGANVLTF | TGTGCCTGGAAGGACAGGGCGGGGTTTGGGGCCAACGTCCTGACTTTC
TRBJ2-5 | NA | TRBV4-1 | 14 | NA | CASSQEGGWETQYF | TGCGCCAGCAGCCAAGAGGGGGGCTGGGAGACCCAGTACTTC
TRBJ1-5 | NA | TRBV27 | 14 | NA | CASSSQGRGWPQHF | TGTGCCAGCAGCTCCCAGGGGAGGGGGTGGCCCCAGCATTTT
TRBJ2-5 | NA | TRBV6-5 | 13 | TRBD2 | CASSYGTMETQYF | TGTGCCAGCAGTTACGGGACTATGGAGACCCAGTACTTC
TRBJ2-6 | NA | TRBV18 | 15 | NA | CASSLRTDGANVLTF | TGTGCCAGCTCACTGAGGACAGACGGGGCCAACGTCCTGACTTTC
TRBJ1-4 | NA | TRBV11-1 | 14 | NA | CASSLGHLGEKLFF | TGTGCCAGCAGCTTAGGTCATCTTGGCGAAAAACTGTTTTTT
TRBJ1-1 | once | TRBV3-1/TRBV3-2 | 17 | NA | CASSPEPGPSSNTEAFF | TGTGCCAGCAGCCCCGAACCGGGGCCCTCATCGAACACTGAAGCTTTCTTT
TRBJ1-4 | NA | TRBV5-4 | 14 | NA | CASSLVGEGEKLFF | TGTGCCAGCAGCTTGGTGGGAGAAGGGGAAAAACTGTTTTTT
TRBJ1-2 | NA | TRBV25-1 | 10 | NA | CASSEGGYTF | TGTGCCAGCAGTGAGGGCGGCTACACCTTC
TRBJ2-5 | few | TRBV5-6 | 18 | TRBD2 | CASSPDWGLAGGQETQYF | TGTGCCAGCAGCCCCGATTGGGGACTAGCGGGGGGCCAAGAGACCCAGTACTTC
TRBJ2-4 | NA | TRBV6-5 | 14 | NA | CASRSSLAKNIQYF | TGTGCCAGCAGAAGTAGCCTAGCCAAAAACATTCAGTACTTC